The T cell receptor (beta chain) described here comes from a study of shared clonotypes between healthy human individuals. The sample holds a few counts of this clone. Original analysis: ImmunoSEQ sequences covered only the junction and lacked quality scores; filtering therefore differed. Using immunoSEQ multiplex PCR, the repertoire was profiled, and TCRdb retains in-frame clones only, with some absent. V and J calls and clone size are given by that table; D and trimming were obtained from the DNA. The repertoire holds around 180,000 clones, with approximately 92% as singletons. The sequencing sample was made of naive CD4+ T cells sorted from blood. Noted subset: CD45RA+ positively selected. The receptor's source is a woman in her twenties or thirties in good health.

In DNA, the CDR3 is TGCGCCAGCAGTGAAATAAGGCGAGGGTGGAACTATGGCTACACCTTC. As protein: CASSEIRRGWNYGYTF. The V and J genes are TRBV10-1 and TRBJ1-2; D gene uncertain. The CDR3 covers 16 residues. Between the trimmed V and J ends, which lost 3 bases and 2 bases, there was a span of 16 bases. Germline CDR1 is WNHNN and CDR2 is SYGVQD (reference sequence).